The 5 T cell receptor beta chains reported below all come from one sample, sequenced in a study of T cells in Graves' hyperthyroidism and ophthalmopathy. There were TCR beta CDR3 regions amplified from RNA transcripts. First-round RT-PCR with HTBI primers amplified the TCR CDR3 region. MiXCR, applied by TCRdb to the multiplex PCR reads, yields one record per CDR3 protein. Altogether 600,000 to 700,000 distinct CDR3 sequences are present, about 45% being singletons, with the ten largest covering about 7%. The sample taken for sequencing was peripheral blood or thyroid tissue (not recorded which). The source of these receptors is an adult man with Graves' disease, either hyperthyroidism or ophthalmopathy (not recorded which).

As to this clonotype: Being one base from a much bigger clone, this may be a read error. This chain links TRBV15 with TRBJ1-3; D is possibly TRBD1 (6 bases). Trimming took off 0 bases at V and 0 bases at J, with 12 bases between the two ends. This CDR3 spans 17 amino acids. Germline V CDR1 and CDR2: LNHNV, YYDKDF (reference sequence). CDR3 loop: CATSRDSGVNSGNTIYF. The CDR3 coding sequence is TGTGCCACCAGCAGAGATTCAGGGGTGAACTCTGGAAACACCATATATTTT. The full variable domain, with the rest looked up from reference TRBV15 and TRBJ1-3, is DAMVIQNPRYQVTQFGKPVTLSCSQTLNHNVMYWYQQKSSQAPKLLFHYYDKDFNNEADTPDNFQSRRPNTSFCFLDIRSPGLGDTAMYLCATSRDSGVNSGNTIYFGEGSWLTVV.

The V gene is TRBV29-1, the J gene TRBJ1-4; D may be TRBD1 (6 bases). CDR3 size: 13 residues. The germline V gene has CDR1 SQVTM and CDR2 ANQGSEA. CDR3 in amino acids: CRGDKAGDEKLFF. In DNA, the CDR3 is TGCCGCGGGGACAAGGCCGGTGATGAAAAACTGTTTTTT.

The J gene is TRBJ2-2, the V gene TRBV7-2; either TRBD1 or TRBD2 may supply D (5 bases each). Germline loops: CDR1 SGHTA, CDR2 FQGNSA. V lost 5 bases and J 4 bases, leaving 20 bases between the germline ends. This CDR3 has 17 amino acids. The CDR3 sequence is CASSPPAGAESTGELFF. The CDR3 nucleotides read TGTGCCAGCAGCCCCCCCGCCGGGGCGGAGAGCACCGGGGAGCTGTTTTTT.

The chain recombines TRBV15 with TRBJ1-5, with D possibly being TRBD1 (6 bases). CDR3 size: 12 residues. Germline V gene sequence: CDR1 LNHNV, CDR2 YYDKDF (reference sequence). V lost 11 bases and J 1 base, leaving 9 bases between the germline ends. CDR3 DNA sequence: TGTGCCCGGCAGGGGAGCAATCAGCCCCAGCATTTT. Its protein is CARQGSNQPQHF. Complete variable domain (other parts from reference TRBV15 and TRBJ1-5): DAMVIQNPRYQVTQFGKPVTLSCSQTLNHNVMYWYQQKSSQAPKLLFHYYDKDFNNEADTPDNFQSRRPNTSFCFLDIRSPGLGDTAMYLCARQGSNQPQHFGDGTRLSIL.

About this clonotype itself: Since a much larger clone is just one base distant, this may be a read error. The CDR3 region is CASSTEAFF. The CDR3 DNA reads TGTGCCAGCAGCACTGAAGCTTTCTTT. This chain links TRBV7-8 with TRBJ1-1; D not resolved. V was trimmed by 5 bases and J by 5 bases, leaving 0 bases between them. The CDR3 is made up of 9 amino acids. Germline CDR1 is SGHVS and CDR2 is FQNEAQ.